Listed below are T cell receptor beta chains from one sample, sequenced in a study of regulatory T cells in long-lasting Graves disease. MiXCR was run by TCRdb on the multiplex PCR reads, yielding one entry per CDR3 protein. The repertoire holds roughly 700,000 distinct CDR3 sequences, with about 32% as singletons. This specimen consisted of peripheral blood mononuclear cells (PBMCs), obtained when the disease was refractory, from a patient treated with antithyroid drugs. The origin of the receptors is a female donor with Graves disease. Both conserved end residues are part of each CDR3. The D gene is left open where the match is weak. Where a row states a size, it is once, few, many or the class of an expanded clone; other rows omit it.

J: TRBJ2-2
D: .
V: TRBV12-5
size: many
DNA: TGTGCTAGTGGTTCACAGGTACTGAACACCGGGGAGCTGTTTTTT
CDR3: CASGSQVLNTGELFF

J: TRBJ2-5
D: TRBD2
V: TRBV7-9
size: .
DNA: TGTGCCAGCAGCTTAAGGTCGCTAGCGGGATGGGAGACCCAGTACTTC
CDR3: CASSLRSLAGWETQYF

J: TRBJ1-5
D: .
V: TRBV27
size: .
DNA: TGTGCCAGCAGTTTAGGGGCAGGGAGAAATCAGCCCCAGCATTTT
CDR3: CASSLGAGRNQPQHF

J: TRBJ1-5
D: .
V: TRBV15
size: many
DNA: TGTGCCACCAGGGACAGCAATCAGCCCCAGCATTTT
CDR3: CATRDSNQPQHF

J: TRBJ2-4
D: TRBD1
V: TRBV19
size: .
DNA: TGTGCCAGTAGTACCCGACAGGGCCTACTAGCCAAAAACATTCAGTACTTC
CDR3: CASSTRQGLLAKNIQYF

J: TRBJ1-2
D: TRBD1
V: TRBV14
size: .
DNA: TGTGCCAGCAGCCAAGCCGGGACAGGCGGCTATGGCTACACCTTC
CDR3: CASSQAGTGGYGYTF

J: TRBJ2-7
D: TRBD1
V: TRBV11-2
size: .
DNA: TGTGCCAGCAGCTTCCGAATCGGACAGGGGGACTCCTACGAGCAGTACTTC
CDR3: CASSFRIGQGDSYEQYF

J: TRBJ2-7
D: TRBD2
V: TRBV18
size: .
DNA: TGTGCCAGCTCACCATCCGGACTAGCGGGGAATATCGACTACGAGCAGTACTTC
CDR3: CASSPSGLAGNIDYEQYF

J: TRBJ1-1
D: .
V: TRBV19
size: .
DNA: TGTGCCAGTACCCTACATGCGAACACTGAAGCTTTCTTT
CDR3: CASTLHANTEAFF

J: TRBJ2-2
D: .
V: TRBV3-1
size: few
DNA: TGTGCCAGCAGCCAAGGACTAGTTTCGAACACCGGGGAGCTGTTTTTT
CDR3: CASSQGLVSNTGELFF

J: TRBJ1-5
D: .
V: TRBV6-1
size: .
DNA: TGTGCCAGCATGGACGGTGGTCAGCCCCAGCATTTT
CDR3: CASMDGGQPQHF

J: TRBJ2-7
D: .
V: TRBV6-1
size: many
DNA: TGTGCCAGCAGGATAGCGTATAACTACGAGCAGTACTTC
CDR3: CASRIAYNYEQYF

J: TRBJ1-6
D: .
V: TRBV30
size: .
DNA: TGTGCCTGGAGTGTAAGGAGGAAAAGGGATTCACCCCTCCACTTT
CDR3: CAWSVRRKRDSPLHF

J: TRBJ1-2
D: .
V: TRBV20-1
size: .
DNA: TGCAGTGCTAGCTCCGGGACGGCTATTTTCTTC
CDR3: CSASSGTAIFF

J: TRBJ1-2
D: TRBD1
V: TRBV19
size: .
DNA: TGTGCCAGTAGTATAGAGGGACAGAACTTTTATGGCTACACCTTC
CDR3: CASSIEGQNFYGYTF

J: TRBJ1-2
D: .
V: TRBV7-2
size: few
DNA: TGTGCCAGCACCTATCAAGAAGGGGGGAACTATGGCTACACCTTC
CDR3: CASTYQEGGNYGYTF

J: TRBJ2-7
D: TRBD2
V: TRBV12-3/TRBV12-4
size: .
DNA: TGTGCCAGCAGTTTTATTAGCGGGGCGAGCTCCTACGAGCAGTACTTC
CDR3: CASSFISGASSYEQYF

J: TRBJ1-2
D: .
V: TRBV3-1
size: few
DNA: TGTGCCAGCAGCCAAGATACCATCTATGGCTACACCTTC
CDR3: CASSQDTIYGYTF

J: TRBJ1-1
D: .
V: TRBV28
size: many
DNA: TGTGCCAGCAGTACCGTGGGCAGGGCAATGAACACTGAAGCTTTCTTT
CDR3: CASSTVGRAMNTEAFF

J: TRBJ1-4
D: .
V: TRBV27
size: few
DNA: TGTGCCAGCAGTCCGTACTGGACAGCAACTAATGAAAAACTGTTTTTT
CDR3: CASSPYWTATNEKLFF

J: TRBJ2-2
D: TRBD2
V: TRBV7-3
size: .
DNA: TGTGCCAGCAGCTTAGGGCCTGCCGGGAGGTACCCCGGGGAGCTGTTTTTT
CDR3: CASSLGPAGRYPGELFF

J: TRBJ1-4
D: .
V: TRBV2
size: many
DNA: TGTGCCAGCAGATGGAGGACAGCGGGATATGAAAAACTGTTTTTT
CDR3: CASRWRTAGYEKLFF

J: TRBJ1-4
D: .
V: TRBV18
size: .
DNA: TGTGCCAGCTCACCGCTAGAGGGTTCCGGCGGAAAACTGTTTTTT
CDR3: CASSPLEGSGGKLFF

J: TRBJ1-5
D: .
V: TRBV30
size: few
DNA: TGTGCCTGGAGTGTTGGGGCCAGGGTCGATCAGCCCCAGCATTTT
CDR3: CAWSVGARVDQPQHF

J: TRBJ1-2
D: .
V: TRBV10-3
size: .
DNA: TGTGCCATCAGGAGCCCCAGGGATGGCTACACCTTC
CDR3: CAIRSPRDGYTF

J: TRBJ1-1
D: .
V: TRBV2
size: many
DNA: TGTGCCAGCAGTCCCGGGAGAGGTACTGAAGCTTTCTTT
CDR3: CASSPGRGTEAFF

J: TRBJ1-3
D: .
V: TRBV27
size: .
DNA: TGTGCCAGCAGTTTGAATTACGGAAACACCATATATTTT
CDR3: CASSLNYGNTIYF

J: TRBJ1-5
D: .
V: TRBV11-2
size: few
DNA: TGTGCCAGCAGCCCATCATCGGGGGTTAATCAGCCCCAGCATTTT
CDR3: CASSPSSGVNQPQHF

J: TRBJ2-2
D: TRBD1
V: TRBV6-1
size: .
DNA: TGTGCCAGCAACTACAGGGGATTCGGGGAGCTGTTTTTT
CDR3: CASNYRGFGELFF

J: TRBJ2-2
D: .
V: TRBV27
size: .
DNA: TGTGCCAGCACCCTATTGGGAGGGAACACCGGGGAGCTGTTTTTT
CDR3: CASTLLGGNTGELFF

J: TRBJ1-1
D: .
V: TRBV11-2
size: .
DNA: TGTGCCAGCAGCTTAGCGGCGGTTGAAGCTTTCTTT
CDR3: CASSLAAVEAFF

J: TRBJ2-7
D: .
V: TRBV11-2
size: many
DNA: TGTGCCAGCAGCTTGGACACCGTAGAGTACTTC
CDR3: CASSLDTVEYF

J: TRBJ2-2
D: TRBD2
V: TRBV19
size: .
DNA: TGTGCCAGTAGTACCTTAAAACTAGCGGGAGGTCCCGGGGAGCTGTTTTTT
CDR3: CASSTLKLAGGPGELFF

J: TRBJ1-1
D: .
V: TRBV20-1
size: few
DNA: TGCAGTGCACCGGTTCCGGGGAACACTGAAGCTTTCTTT
CDR3: CSAPVPGNTEAFF

J: TRBJ1-1
D: .
V: TRBV6-2/TRBV6-3
size: .
DNA: TGTGCCAGCAGTGAAATCCCACTCAGGGGAAACACTGAAGCTTTCTTT
CDR3: CASSEIPLRGNTEAFF

J: TRBJ1-6
D: .
V: TRBV7-9
size: few
DNA: TGTGCCAGCAGCTCCCCCCTCGGCTATTCACCCCTCCACTTT
CDR3: CASSSPLGYSPLHF

J: TRBJ1-5
D: .
V: TRBV30
size: few
DNA: TGTGCCTGGAGTGTCGGAGGGGATCAGCCCCAGCATTTT
CDR3: CAWSVGGDQPQHF

J: TRBJ1-1
D: TRBD1
V: TRBV24-1
size: few
DNA: TGTGCCACCAGTGACAGTGACAGGGACGCTTTCTTT
CDR3: CATSDSDRDAFF

J: TRBJ1-2
D: .
V: TRBV5-1
size: .
DNA: TGTGCCAGCAGCTTGTTTACAGCCTATGGCTACACCTTC
CDR3: CASSLFTAYGYTF

J: TRBJ1-5
D: .
V: TRBV6-2/TRBV6-3
size: many
DNA: TGTGCCAGCAGTTCCACGGCTCGAGGCCTATTGAGCCAGCCCCAGCATTTT
CDR3: CASSSTARGLLSQPQHF

J: TRBJ2-7
D: TRBD1
V: TRBV5-1
size: .
DNA: TGCGCCAGCAGCTTGGGCGGGACAGGGGACTACGAGCAGTACTTC
CDR3: CASSLGGTGDYEQYF

J: TRBJ1-1
D: .
V: TRBV13
size: many
DNA: TGTGCCAGCCGCTTGGACCAGGGGCGGAGGACTGAAGCTTTCTTT
CDR3: CASRLDQGRRTEAFF

J: TRBJ2-2
D: TRBD2
V: TRBV25-1
size: few
DNA: TGTGCCAGCAGTGAATTGGGTAGCGGGAGGCGGAGCGGGGAGCTGTTTTTT
CDR3: CASSELGSGRRSGELFF

J: TRBJ2-6
D: TRBD2
V: TRBV6-2/TRBV6-3
size: .
DNA: TGTGCCAGCCTCGGGGGGGCGGCGGCTGGGGCCAACGTCCTGACTTTC
CDR3: CASLGGAAAGANVLTF

J: TRBJ1-1
D: .
V: TRBV28
size: few
DNA: TGTGCCAGCAGCGCGGGGGCGGGGGTGAACACTGAAGCTTTCTTT
CDR3: CASSAGAGVNTEAFF

J: TRBJ2-7
D: TRBD2
V: TRBV25-1
size: .
DNA: TGTGCCAGTCGCGCGGGGGTCGCGGCCTCCTACGAGCAGTACTTC
CDR3: CASRAGVAASYEQYF

J: TRBJ1-4
D: .
V: TRBV6-1
size: many
DNA: TGTGCCAGCAGTCCCAGGGGTTGGGCTAATGAAAAACTGTTTTTT
CDR3: CASSPRGWANEKLFF

J: TRBJ1-2
D: .
V: TRBV19
size: .
DNA: TGTGCCAGTAGTATCTTACCAGGGAATGGCTACACCTTC
CDR3: CASSILPGNGYTF

J: TRBJ2-7
D: TRBD1
V: TRBV5-1
size: .
DNA: TGCGCCAGCAGCTTAGACAGGGCGAGGGACGAGCAGTACTTC
CDR3: CASSLDRARDEQYF

J: TRBJ2-2
D: .
V: TRBV2
size: many
DNA: TGTGCCACCCTCCGGGACAAGGGCACCGGGGAGCTGTTTTTT
CDR3: CATLRDKGTGELFF

J: TRBJ1-6
D: .
V: TRBV6-1
size: many
DNA: TGTGCCAGCAGGGTCGGAAGCTCCTATAATTCACCCCTCCACTTT
CDR3: CASRVGSSYNSPLHF

J: TRBJ1-5
D: .
V: TRBV11-2
size: many
DNA: TGTGCCAGCAGCTTAATCGGATCAGGTCAGCCCCAGCATTTT
CDR3: CASSLIGSGQPQHF

J: TRBJ1-1
D: TRBD1
V: TRBV11-2
size: .
DNA: TGTGCCAGCAGCCATTGGGGGGGACAGGGGGCTCTCACTGAAGCTTTCTTT
CDR3: CASSHWGGQGALTEAFF